The 7 T cell receptor beta chains listed next were all sequenced from one sample in a study of tumor-infiltrating lymphocytes in glioblastoma multiforme. Multiple V-beta primers and a C-beta primer amplified TCRB from RNA. TCRdb re-analysed the multiplex PCR reads in MiXCR, keeping a single row per CDR3 protein. This table holds 9,000 to 10,000 distinct CDR3 sequences, about 72% found once. The sequenced material came from brain tumor tissue. All receptors derive from a male donor with glioblastoma.

Only a few counts were recorded for this clonotype. An end of the junction does not agree with germline; a read error may underlie this. The chain uses TRBV20-1 and TRBJ2-1; 8 bases map to TRBD2. Germline V gene lookup returns CDR1 DFQATT and CDR2 SNEGSKA (reference sequence). CDR3 size: 18 residues. The CDR3 coding sequence is TGCAGCGCTAGAGCGCTTATTGTGACGACTAGCGTTTACAAAGAGCAGTTCTTC. Protein sequence: CSARALIVTTSVYKEQFF.

This sequence joins TRBV5-1 and TRBJ1-5, with no clear D. Germline V lookup: CDR1 SGHRS, CDR2 YFSETQ. Trimming pared 7 bases from V and 0 bases from J, leaving 14 bases between. The CDR3 is 15 amino acids. CDR3 nucleotide sequence: TGCGCCAGCGTGCGCAGGAGTTATAGCAATCAGCCCCAGCATTTT. Protein sequence: CASVRRSYSNQPQHF.

The chain is built from TRBV20-1 and TRBJ2-2; TRBD2 is a possible D gene (5 bases). Trimming left V 7 bases short and J 2 bases short, with 11 bases between. The V gene's germline CDR1 is DFQATT and CDR2 SNEGSKA (reference sequence). CDR3 length: 13 residues. The CDR3 DNA follows: TGCAGTGTTGGAGGTCCTAACACCGGGGAGCTGTTTTTT. This gives the protein CSVGGPNTGELFF.

This clonotype appeared a few times. The chain has TRBV20-1 and TRBJ2-1; TRBD2 aligns across 14 bases. The CDR3 is made up of 14 amino acids. V gave up 1 base and J gave up 8 bases; unmatched junction bases: 1. Germline loops: CDR1 DFQATT, CDR2 SNEGSKA (reference sequence). The CDR3 coding sequence is TGCAGTGCTAGAGCGACTAGCGGGAGGGATGAGCAGTTCTTC. This sequence encodes CSARATSGRDEQFF.

This rearrangement joins TRBV11-2 to TRBJ2-4, with D maybe TRBD1 (6 bases). This CDR3 contains 14 residues. The V and J ends lost 4 bases and 7 bases respectively, with 14 bases between them. Germline-derived CDR1 and CDR2 are SGHAT and FQNNGV. CDR3 region: CASSWDQGTNIQYF. The CDR3 DNA follows: TGTGCCAGCAGCTGGGACCAGGGGACGAACATTCAGTACTTC.

With respect to this clonotype: A read error may produce the germline difference seen at one junction end. The chain carries TRBV25-1 and TRBJ2-7, with 7 nucleotides matching TRBD1. The CDR3 extends over 16 amino acids. Germline CDR1 MGHDK, CDR2 SYGVNS. CDR3 coding DNA: TGTGCCAGCAGTGACCCCCCGAGACAGGGCTCCTACAAGCAGTACTTC. This sequence encodes CASSDPPRQGSYKQYF.

Concerning this clonotype: This may be a read error, as it is one base from a much larger clone. J is TRBJ2-7 and V is TRBV5-1; 8 bases are shared with TRBD2. The germline CDR1 and CDR2 sequences are SGHRS and YFSETQ. V lost 1 base and J lost 5; bases outside the gene matches: 14. The CDR3 is made up of 17 amino acids. In DNA form, the CDR3 reads TGCGCCAGCAGCTTGTCAGGGAGAACGGGAGGGTTGGACGAGCAGTACGTC. Residues: CASSLSGRTGGLDEQYV.